The clone carrying this T cell receptor beta chain appeared many times. The CDR3 is 16 amino acids. Looked up from germline, CDR1 is LGHDT and CDR2 is YNNKEL (reference sequence). Trimming took 2 bases from V and 1 from J, leaving 12 bases between them. TCRdb re-called the 5' RACE reads through MiXCR, storing one row per CDR3 protein. The table includes roughly 70,000 distinct CDR3 sequences, less than 9.5% detected once. Regarding time point: blood at routine non-recurrence follow-up after resection. This sample was included in a study of spatial heterogeneity in lung cancer. Overall study: Around 70 TRACERx patients with early, untreated non-small cell lung cancer donated samples. Available follow-up PBMC samples were sequenced, at a median of approximately 24 months post-resection. The average count in raw reads for each unique TCR and UMI combination exceeded nine appearances.

This rearrangement joins TRBV3-1 to TRBJ1-5; a weak D match, TRBD1 (5 bases). The sample was PBMCs, taken at follow-up. This TCR came from a female donor with early-stage non-small cell lung cancer. For the CDR3, the DNA is TGTGCCAGCAGCCAATTTGGGGCAGGGAGCAATCAGCCCCAGCATTTT. Amino acid sequence: CASSQFGAGSNQPQHF.